The 7 T cell receptor beta chains below all came from one sample that was sequenced in a study of blood T cells in healthy people across ages. Sample-barcoded 5' priming and a J-beta primer mix drove a second PCR of roughly 7 to 11 cycles. TCRdb redid the calling of the 5' RACE reads with MiXCR, one entry per CDR3 protein. The repertoire consists of over 500,000 distinct CDR3 sequences, with 52% occurring once and the leading ten covering approximately 13%. Sequenced sample: blood. These receptors were obtained from a woman aged 80 or over in good health.

For this clonotype: One end of the junction fails to match germline, which may point to a read error. The gene calls are TRBV3-1 and TRBJ1-3; the match to TRBD1 covers 10 bases. This CDR3 is built from 18 residues. Germline CDR1 is LGHDT and CDR2 is YNNKEL (reference sequence). The CDR3 region is CASSRRDRGYGSGTTIYF. The CDR3 DNA sequence: TGTGCCAGCAGCCGCCGGGACAGGGGATACGGCTCTGGAACCACCATATATTTT. The variable domain in full, completed from reference TRBV3-1 and TRBJ1-3, reads DTAVSQTPKYLVTQMGNDKSIKCEQNLGHDTMYWYKQDSKKFLKIMFSYNNKELIINETVPNRFSPKSPDKAHLNLHINSLELGDSAVYFCASSRRDRGYGSGTTIYFGEGSWLTVV.

This chain uses TRBV28 with TRBJ1-2, with TRBD1 matching 7 bases. Trimming cost V 6 bases and J 6 bases; bases outside gene matches: 10. Germline loops: CDR1 MDHEN, CDR2 SYDVKM. CDR3 length: 14 amino acids. This CDR3 reads CASRQRGQTHGYTF. CDR3 coding DNA: TGTGCCAGCAGACAAAGGGGACAGACCCATGGCTACACCTTC.

This clonotype was found once. The rearrangement links TRBV11-1 to TRBJ2-2; 12 bases match TRBD2. The germline gives CDR1 SGHAT, CDR2 FQDESV (reference sequence). J was trimmed by 6 bases and V by 5 bases; bases with no gene match: 4. This CDR3 comprises 15 residues. CDR3 loop: CASSRTSGAAGELFF. Written as DNA, the CDR3 is TGTGCCAGCAGCCGGACTAGCGGGGCCGCCGGGGAGCTGTTTTTT.

The table lists this clonotype with a few counts. The chain joins TRBV24-1 to TRBJ2-5; weak D call: TRBD1 (6 bases). The germline V and J ends were trimmed by 3 bases and 7 bases, with 17 bases remaining between them. The CDR3 is made up of 15 amino acids. The germline V gene encodes CDR1 KGHDR and CDR2 SFDVKD. CDR3: CATSDAAGDGVTQYF. The DNA of the CDR3 is TGTGCCACCAGTGATGCAGCAGGGGATGGGGTGACCCAGTACTTC.

This clonotype was seen ten or more times. The CDR3 nucleotides are TGTGCCAGCAGCCAAAGGGCAGGGAACAATTCACCCCTCCACTTT. It encodes CASSQRAGNNSPLHF. The V call is TRBV4-2, the J call TRBJ1-6; the D gene is possibly TRBD1 (5 bases). The CDR3 is 15 residues long. V dropped 2 bases and J dropped 7 bases, with 12 bases sitting between them. Germline CDR1 is LGHNA and CDR2 is YNFKEQ.

Only a few counts were recorded for this clonotype. The genes are TRBV6-6 and TRBJ2-2; 8 nucleotides match TRBD1. Germline CDR1 is MNHNY and CDR2 is SVGAGI (reference sequence). The V gene end was trimmed by 7 bases and the J gene end by 1 base; junction bases not matched to a gene: 5. The CDR3 extends over 15 amino acids. CDR3 bases: TGTGCCAGCACCGACGGGACAGGGAACACCGGGGAGCTGTTTTTT. As protein: CASTDGTGNTGELFF.

This clonotype came up a few times. This chain links TRBV20-1 with TRBJ2-1; 11 bases map to TRBD2. Germline-derived CDR1 and CDR2 are DFQATT and SNEGSKA (reference sequence). V shed 3 bases, J shed 3 bases, and the junction held 7 bases outside the gene matches. This CDR3 is 16 amino acids long. CDR3 in DNA: TGCAGTGCTAGGACCTCTAGCGGGAGGATCTACAATGAGCAGTTCTTC. This sequence encodes CSARTSSGRIYNEQFF.